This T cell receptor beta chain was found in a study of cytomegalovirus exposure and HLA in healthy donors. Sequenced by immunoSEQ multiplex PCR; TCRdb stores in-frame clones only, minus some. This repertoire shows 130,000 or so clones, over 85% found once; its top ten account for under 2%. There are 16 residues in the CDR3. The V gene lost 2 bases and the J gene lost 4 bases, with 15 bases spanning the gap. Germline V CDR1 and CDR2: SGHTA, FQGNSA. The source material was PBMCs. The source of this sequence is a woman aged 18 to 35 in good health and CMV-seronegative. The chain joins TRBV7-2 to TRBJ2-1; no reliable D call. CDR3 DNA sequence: TGTGCCAGCAGCTTATTTATGCGGCTTTCATACAATGAGCAGTTCTTC. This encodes CASSLFMRLSYNEQFF. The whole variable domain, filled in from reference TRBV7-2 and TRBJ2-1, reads GAGVSQSPSNKVTEKGKDVELRCDPISGHTALYWYRQSLGQGLEFLIYFQGNSAPDKSGLPSDRFSAERTGGSVSTLTIQRTQQEDSAVYLCASSLFMRLSYNEQFFGPGTRLTVL.